Listed here are 30 T cell receptor beta chains from one sample, sequenced in a study of blood T cell repertoires in COVID-19. Sequenced by immunoSEQ multiplex PCR; TCRdb stores in-frame clones only, minus some. The sample lists 100,000 to 150,000 clones, approximately 82% occurring once. Sequencing was performed on peripheral blood. Receptors originate from a man between 40 and 49 years old with active or convalescent COVID-19.

The chain recombines TRBV5-6 with TRBJ2-2; 9 bases are a match to TRBD1. V was pared by 1 base and J by 6 bases, with 4 bases of the junction left unmatched. The CDR3 has 15 residues. Germline V gives CDR1 SGHDT, CDR2 YYEEEE. CDR3 sequence: CASSLWDRESGELFF. The CDR3 nucleotides are TGTGCCAGCAGCTTGTGGGACAGGGAGTCCGGGGAGCTGTTTTTT.

The chain carries TRBV2 and TRBJ1-6, with 7 nucleotides matching TRBD1. Germline V lookup: CDR1 SNHLY, CDR2 FYNNEI. The junction had 8 bases not matched to a gene; V was cut back by 0 bases and J by 0 bases. CDR3 length: 19 residues. The CDR3 nucleotides are TGTGCCAGCAGTGAAGCGCTTCGCAGGGGGAGCTCCTATAATTCACCCCTCCACTTT. Translation gives CASSEALRRGSSYNSPLHF.

The chain uses TRBV24-1 and TRBJ1-4; no definite D call. There are 17 residues in the CDR3. Trimming pared 5 bases from V and 0 bases from J, leaving 15 bases between. Germline lookup yields CDR1 KGHDR and CDR2 SFDVKD. The CDR3 sequence is CATSGPDEEATNEKLFF. In DNA, the CDR3 is TGTGCCACCAGTGGCCCCGACGAGGAAGCAACTAATGAAAAACTGTTTTTT.

This clone was counted at least ten times. J is TRBJ1-5 and V is TRBV19, with D tentatively TRBD1 (5 bases). The V end lost 3 bases, the J end lost 4 bases, and 10 bases lay between the germline ends. CDR3 length equals 14 residues. Germline V CDR1 and CDR2: LNHDA, SQIVND (reference sequence). This CDR3 reads CASSIRVGNQPQHF. The CDR3 nucleotides are TGTGCCAGTAGTATCAGGGTGGGAAATCAGCCCCAGCATTTT.

The chain employs TRBV14 and TRBJ1-4; the match to TRBD1 covers 10 bases. V shed 2 bases, J shed 5 bases, and the junction held 5 bases outside the gene matches. The germline CDR1 and CDR2 sequences are SGHDN and FVKESK. The CDR3 contains 16 residues. CDR3 residues: CASSQSRTGGNEKLFF. Here the CDR3 DNA reads TGTGCCAGCAGCCAATCCCGGACAGGGGGGAATGAAAAACTGTTTTTT.

The CDR3 DNA sequence: TGTGCCACCTCGGGTAGCGGGGGGGTCTACAATGAGCAGTTCTTC. Its protein product is CATSGSGGVYNEQFF. The chain combines TRBV6-5 with TRBJ2-1; TRBD2 aligns across 11 bases. Trimming at V came to 10 bases and at J to 3 bases, leaving 8 bases not matched to a gene. Germline V lookup: CDR1 MNHEY, CDR2 SVGAGI. CDR3 size: 15 residues.

The rearrangement joins TRBV7-3 to TRBJ1-1; D may be TRBD1 (5 bases). The ends were cut back, 5 bases at V and 6 bases at J, with 13 bases in the middle. Germline V gene data show CDR1 as SGHTA and CDR2 as FQGTGA. This CDR3 has 13 amino acids. For the CDR3, the DNA is TGTGCCAGCAGCCTCGCCAGGGATGCTGAAGCTTTCTTT. Encoded protein: CASSLARDAEAFF.

The chain combines TRBV6-1 with TRBJ2-5, with 15 bases lining up with TRBD2. The germline V gene has CDR1 MNHNS and CDR2 SASEGT. The CDR3 has 18 residues. The V and J ends lost 3 bases and 2 bases, in that order; junction bases with no gene match: 7. The CDR3 nucleotides read TGTGCCAGCAGTGACCCCCCGGGACTAGCGGGGGGACAAGAGACCCAGTACTTC. Translating it yields CASSDPPGLAGGQETQYF.

The chain uses TRBV7-7 and TRBJ2-1; 15 bases fit TRBD2. The CDR3 has 14 amino acids. In germline, CDR1 is SSHAT, CDR2 FNYEAQ (reference sequence). V gave up 5 bases and J gave up 10 bases; unmatched junction bases: 3. The CDR3 bases are TGTGCCAGCAGCCCCGGACTAGCGGGGGGGGAGCAGTTCTTC. Its translation is CASSPGLAGGEQFF.

The chain joins TRBV18 to TRBJ2-7; maybe TRBD1 (5 bases). The CDR3 length is 13 residues. Germline V CDR1 and CDR2: KGHSH, LQKENI. The V and J ends lost 5 bases and 2 bases respectively, with 10 bases between them. The CDR3 nucleotides read TGTGCCAGCTCAGCAGGGTTTCCCTACGAGCAGTACTTC. This translates into CASSAGFPYEQYF. Based on the CDR3 plus reference TRBV18 and TRBJ2-7, the full variable domain is NAGVMQNPRHLVRRRGQEARLRCSPMKGHSHVYWYRQLPEEGLKFMVYLQKENIIDESGMPKERFSAEFPKEGPSILRIQQVVRGDSAAYFCASSAGFPYEQYFGPGTRLTVT.

The count of this clone is one. The CDR3 DNA reads TGTGCCAGCAGCAGGGACAGGCGGGCTTCCTACGAGCAGTACTTC. It translates to CASSRDRRASYEQYF. V usage is TRBV6-5 and J usage is TRBJ2-7; TRBD1 aligns across 8 bases. There are 15 residues in the CDR3. Germline CDR1 is MNHEY and CDR2 is SVGAGI. Trimming took 6 bases from V and 1 from J; bases not matched to a gene: 8.

Here the CDR3 DNA reads TGTGCCAGCAGTTTAACCAAACTAGTCGAGACCCAGTACTTC. Protein sequence: CASSLTKLVETQYF. J is TRBJ2-5 and V is TRBV28; possibly TRBD2 for D (5 bases). V was clipped by 2 bases and J by 5 bases, with 12 bases between them. Germline lookup yields CDR1 MDHEN and CDR2 SYDVKM. This CDR3 is built from 14 residues.

This sequence joins TRBV6-5 and TRBJ2-7, with a tentative D call TRBD1 (5 bases). Germline CDR1 MNHEY, CDR2 SVGAGI. Deletions cut 0 bases from V and 6 bases from J, with 12 bases between. The CDR3 is made up of 14 amino acids. The CDR3 is CASSYSDKRGEQYF. CDR3 bases: TGTGCCAGCAGTTACTCCGACAAAAGGGGCGAGCAGTACTTC.

In its sample, this clone was seen a few times. J is TRBJ1-1 and V is TRBV12-3 or TRBV12-4; D is perhaps TRBD1 (5 bases). The CDR3 has 13 amino acids. Trimming removed 6 bases from V and 4 bases from J, with 12 bases in between. CDR3 residues: CASRRPQGTEAFF. CDR3 nucleotides: TGTGCCAGCAGGAGACCTCAGGGCACTGAAGCTTTCTTT.

This chain connects TRBV2 to TRBJ2-4; maybe TRBD2 (5 bases). The CDR3 covers 14 residues. The germline V gene encodes CDR1 SNHLY and CDR2 FYNNEI. V was cut by 7 bases and J by 1 base, with 11 bases left in between. CDR3 bases: TGTGCCAGCATTCAGAGAGGGGCCAAAAACATTCAGTACTTC. Residues: CASIQRGAKNIQYF.

This clone was detected only once. The chain carries TRBV15 and TRBJ2-5; 11 bases agree with TRBD1. The CDR3 is 15 amino acids. The junction had 3 bases not matched to a gene; V was cut back by 2 bases and J by 4 bases. Germline V CDR1 and CDR2: LNHNV, YYDKDF (reference sequence). In nucleotides, the CDR3 is TGTGCCACCAGCAGATCCGGGACAGGGGGAGAGACCCAGTACTTC. Translated: CATSRSGTGGETQYF.

The chain combines TRBV19 with TRBJ1-2; TRBD1 matches 9 bases. The CDR3 has 17 amino acids. The germline gives CDR1 LNHDA, CDR2 SQIVND (reference sequence). V lost 7 bases and J lost 5; bases outside the gene matches: 17. CDR3 in DNA: TGTGCCAGTACCAAACGTTCCACAGGGGGCTTACTATATGGCTACACCTTC. Translated: CASTKRSTGGLLYGYTF.

V usage is TRBV29-1 and J usage is TRBJ2-7; D is possibly TRBD1 (6 bases). Per germline, CDR1 SQVTM and CDR2 ANQGSEA. CDR3 length equals 13 residues. V was clipped by 2 bases and J by 0 bases, with 8 bases between them. The CDR3 DNA reads TGCAGCGTTGAACAGGGGACCTCCTACGAGCAGTACTTC. Its translation: CSVEQGTSYEQYF.

The J gene is TRBJ1-4, the V gene TRBV5-4; D might be TRBD1 (6 bases). CDR3 length equals 15 residues. With 1 base removed from V and 5 bases from J, the gap between germline ends came to 12 bases. In germline, CDR1 is SGHNT, CDR2 YYREEE (reference sequence). Here the CDR3 reads CASSLLGAPNEKLFF. The CDR3 nucleotides are TGTGCCAGCAGCTTGTTGGGGGCCCCAAATGAAAAACTGTTTTTT.

The sample holds a few counts of this clone. The CDR3 here is CASSTRINQPQHF. The CDR3, as DNA: TGTGCCAGCAGTACCAGGATAAATCAGCCCCAGCATTTT. The chain couples TRBV2 to TRBJ1-5; no clear D gene. This CDR3 contains 13 residues. Germline CDR1 is SNHLY and CDR2 is FYNNEI. V gave up 5 bases and J gave up 4 bases, with 9 bases separating them.

The J gene is TRBJ1-6, the V gene TRBV9, with TRBD1 matching over 9 bases. Germline lookup yields CDR1 SGDLS and CDR2 YYNGEE. The CDR3 runs 14 residues. V lost 6 bases, J lost 7 bases, and 5 bases stayed unmatched. CDR3 bases: TGTGCCAGCAATACAGGGGGCAGGAATTCACCCCTCCACTTT. Encoded protein: CASNTGGRNSPLHF.

This chain connects TRBV5-4 to TRBJ1-1, with D possibly being TRBD1 (6 bases). The ends were cut back, 0 bases at V and 3 bases at J, with 12 bases in the middle. Per the germline V gene, CDR1 is SGHNT and CDR2 is YYREEE (reference sequence). This CDR3 is 15 amino acids long. The CDR3 here is CASSLGTARDTEAFF. The CDR3 DNA follows: TGTGCCAGCAGCTTGGGGACAGCGAGGGACACTGAAGCTTTCTTT.

The chain is built from TRBV6-5 and TRBJ2-7, with TRBD1 identical over 10 bases. The trim removed 6 bases at V and 5 bases at J, leaving 7 bases unmatched. The CDR3 is made up of 14 amino acids. Per germline, CDR1 MNHEY and CDR2 SVGAGI. The CDR3 reads CASRVQGQGNEQYF. The CDR3 region has the DNA TGTGCCAGCAGAGTGCAGGGACAGGGGAACGAGCAGTACTTC.

This rearrangement joins TRBV27 to TRBJ1-2, with D tentatively TRBD1 (5 bases). The V gene's germline CDR1 is MNHEY and CDR2 SMNVEV (reference sequence). V lost 4 bases to trimming and J lost 8 bases, with 11 bases between them. The CDR3 has 12 residues. The CDR3 nucleotides read TGTGCCAGCAGTTCAGGGTCCATGGGCTACACCTTC. Translation: CASSSGSMGYTF.

This CDR3 reads CASSPGTEGSNQPQHF. DNA of the CDR3: TGTGCCAGCAGCCCAGGGACAGAGGGTAGCAATCAGCCCCAGCATTTT. The chain employs TRBV28 and TRBJ1-5; 7 bases agree with TRBD1. Germline assignment: CDR1 MDHEN and CDR2 SYDVKM. J was trimmed by 0 bases and V by 6 bases; bases with no gene match: 8. The CDR3 is 16 residues long.

This chain uses TRBV5-1 with TRBJ1-1, with D possibly TRBD1 on 5 matching bases. Germline CDR1 SGHRS, CDR2 YFSETQ. Trimming shortened V by 0 bases and J by 8 bases, and 11 bases separated the two germline ends. There are 13 residues in the CDR3. The DNA for the CDR3 is TGCGCCAGCAGCTTGGGGGGTAGGGGCGAAGCTTTCTTT. It is translated as CASSLGGRGEAFF.

V usage is TRBV14 and J usage is TRBJ1-5; no clear D. Germline-derived CDR1 and CDR2 are SGHDN and FVKESK. V lost 0 bases to trimming and J lost 4 bases, with 4 bases between them. The CDR3 sequence is 13 residues long. CDR3 sequence: CASSQDLNQPQHF. CDR3 DNA: TGTGCCAGCAGCCAAGATCTAAATCAGCCCCAGCATTTT.

V gene TRBV2 combines with J gene TRBJ2-3, with 10 bases aligning to TRBD2. Germline CDR1 and CDR2: SNHLY and FYNNEI. J gave up 2 bases and V 7 bases, and 6 bases lay outside the gene matches. The CDR3 is 15 amino acids. The CDR3 loop reads CASTILAGNTDTQYF. CDR3 in DNA: TGTGCCAGCACCATACTAGCGGGGAACACAGATACGCAGTATTTT.

The chain has TRBV5-6 and TRBJ1-5; D remains ambiguous. Trimming stripped 0 bases from V and 4 bases from J, with 11 bases between. This CDR3 spans 15 amino acids. Germline CDR1 reads SGHDT; CDR2 reads YYEEEE. CDR3 DNA: TGTGCCAGCAGCTTGGCCTTGGGAGGTAATCAGCCCCAGCATTTT. This codes for CASSLALGGNQPQHF.

The rearrangement joins TRBV19 to TRBJ2-7, with D possibly matching TRBD1 (6 bases). CDR1 is LNHDA and CDR2 is SQIVND in the germline V gene (reference sequence). The CDR3 length is 13 residues. Trimming left V 5 bases short and J 2 bases short, with 10 bases between. Here the CDR3 reads CASSVTGPYEQYF. The CDR3 coding sequence is TGTGCCAGTAGTGTGACAGGCCCCTACGAGCAGTACTTC.